The entry that follows covers one T cell receptor (beta chain) sequence. Its target is unknown. CDR1 is MGHRA, CDR2 YSYEKL, per germline. V lost 8 bases, J lost 5 bases, and 16 bases lay in between. This CDR3 spans 14 amino acids. These data are taken from a study of blood T cells in healthy people across ages. Overall study results and limits: Possibly confounding the expanded clonotype changes was the fact that donor CMV status was unknown. Among long-lived donors, naive CD4+ cells were more numerous and diversity higher than in aged donors. TCR beta diversity, measured per million T cells, fell in a roughly linear way with age.

With a J-beta primer mix and a sample-barcoded 5' primer, a second PCR ran 7 to 11 cycles. Tags on each cDNA molecule came from a template-switch adaptor with 12 random nucleotides. TCRdb redid the calling of the 5' RACE reads with MiXCR, one entry per CDR3 protein. The sample holds 1.6 million or so distinct CDR3 sequences, around 36% seen once. Source material: blood. The genes are TRBV4-1 and TRBJ1-5; a possible D gene is TRBD1 (5 bases). The receptor was isolated from a woman aged 30 to 39 in good health. CDR3 DNA: TGCGCCAGCCGACAGACACCTTTCGATCAGCCCCAGCATTTT. Protein sequence: CASRQTPFDQPQHF.